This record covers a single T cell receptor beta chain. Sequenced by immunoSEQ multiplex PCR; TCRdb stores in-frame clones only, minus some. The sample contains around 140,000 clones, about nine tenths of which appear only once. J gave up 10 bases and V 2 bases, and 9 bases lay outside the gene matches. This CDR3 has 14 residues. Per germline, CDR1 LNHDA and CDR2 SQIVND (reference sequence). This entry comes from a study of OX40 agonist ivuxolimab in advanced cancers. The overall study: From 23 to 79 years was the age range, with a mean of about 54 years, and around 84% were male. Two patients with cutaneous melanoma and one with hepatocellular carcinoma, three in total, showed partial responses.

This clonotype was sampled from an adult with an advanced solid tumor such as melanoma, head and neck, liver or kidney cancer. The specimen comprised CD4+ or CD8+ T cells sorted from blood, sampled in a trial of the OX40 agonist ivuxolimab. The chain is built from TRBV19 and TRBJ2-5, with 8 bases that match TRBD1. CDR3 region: CASSISGQGADQYF. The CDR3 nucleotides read TGTGCCAGTAGTATATCCGGCCAGGGGGCCGACCAGTACTTC.